These 18 T cell receptor beta chains were sequenced from one sample in a study of T-cell memory formation after mild COVID-19. Each CDR3 protein is one row after TCRdb ran MiXCR on the 5' RACE reads. The table records roughly 550,000 distinct CDR3 sequences, roughly 22% of them present only once. Specimen: PBMCs or a T cell subset sorted from them (not recorded which). The receptors stem from an adult woman who had mild COVID-19 (a few samples of this study predate the infection). Cell type and time point are not known.

Here the CDR3 reads CAIRRDRGEHHNSPLHF. DNA of the CDR3: TGTGCCATCAGGCGGGACAGGGGGGAACATCATAATTCACCCCTCCACTTT. V and J are TRBV10-3 and TRBJ1-6, with TRBD1 matching 11 bases. The CDR3 sequence is 17 residues long. V gave up 6 bases and J gave up 5 bases; unmatched junction bases: 9. CDR1 is ENHRY and CDR2 is SYGVKD in the germline V gene.

J is TRBJ2-3 and V is TRBV6-5; 12 positions agree with TRBD2. The length of the CDR3 is 17 residues. J was trimmed by 0 bases and V by 1 base; bases with no gene match: 2. Germline V gene data show CDR1 as MNHEY and CDR2 as SVGAGI. This CDR3 is CASSYFTSGRSTDTQYF. For the CDR3, the DNA is TGTGCCAGCAGTTACTTCACTAGCGGGAGGAGCACAGATACGCAGTATTTT.

This clonotype appeared once. The chain carries TRBV18 and TRBJ1-1, with 9 bases fitting TRBD1. This CDR3 comprises 15 residues. CDR1 is KGHSH and CDR2 is LQKENI in the germline V gene. V trimming: 5 bases; J trimming: 4 bases; junction bases outside the gene matches: 8. This CDR3 is CASSGIETGGTEAFF. In DNA form, the CDR3 reads TGTGCCAGCTCAGGCATTGAGACAGGGGGCACTGAAGCTTTCTTT.

V is TRBV24-1 and J is TRBJ2-5; 8 bases fit TRBD1. Germline V gives CDR1 KGHDR, CDR2 SFDVKD. The CDR3 covers 16 residues. The trim removed 2 bases at V and 0 bases at J, leaving 4 bases unmatched. The CDR3 loop is CATSDSRQGYQETQYF. Written as DNA, the CDR3 is TGTGCCACCAGTGATTCAAGACAGGGGTACCAAGAGACCCAGTACTTC.

Remarks on this clonotype: A much larger clonotype is one base distant, so this may be a read error. The V and J genes are TRBV7-9 and TRBJ2-7; D call uncertain. The CDR3 runs 11 residues. V lost 5 bases, J lost 2 bases, and 4 bases lay in between. Germline assignment: CDR1 SEHNR and CDR2 FQNEAQ (reference sequence). Here the CDR3 reads CASSHAYEQYF. The CDR3 DNA sequence: TGTGCCAGCAGCCACGCCTACGAGCAGTACTTC.

The chain joins TRBV4-2 to TRBJ2-1; maybe TRBD1 (7 bases). Between the trimmed V and J ends, which lost 0 bases and 3 bases, there was a span of 12 bases. CDR3 length equals 16 residues. CDR1 is LGHNA, CDR2 YNFKEQ, per germline. The CDR3 sequence: CASSQEQGGIYNEQFF. The CDR3 DNA reads as TGTGCCAGCAGCCAAGAGCAGGGGGGAATCTACAATGAGCAGTTCTTC.

This chain connects TRBV5-1 to TRBJ1-2; weak D call: TRBD1 (6 bases). Germline V gives CDR1 SGHRS, CDR2 YFSETQ. This CDR3 spans 13 amino acids. The V and J ends lost 7 bases and 5 bases respectively, with 15 bases between them. The CDR3 spells CASSKEGGYGYTF. CDR3 bases: TGCGCCAGCTCAAAGGAGGGGGGGTATGGCTACACCTTC.

The chain combines TRBV5-5 with TRBJ2-1; D call uncertain. V was pared by 4 bases and J by 8 bases, with 13 bases between. The V gene's germline CDR1 is SGHKS and CDR2 YYEKEE (reference sequence). The length of the CDR3 is 13 residues. CDR3 nucleotides: TGTGCCAGCAGCCCCGGCCCCCTGGATGAGCAGTTCTTC. Amino acid sequence: CASSPGPLDEQFF.

V and J are TRBV7-9 and TRBJ2-5; unclear D gene. The germline V gene has CDR1 SEHNR and CDR2 FQNEAQ (reference sequence). The V and J ends lost 0 bases and 4 bases respectively, with 3 bases between them. This CDR3 region has 12 residues. CDR3 region: CASSLATETQYF. The CDR3 DNA reads TGTGCCAGCAGCTTAGCGACAGAGACCCAGTACTTC.

There are a few counts of this clonotype. The genes are TRBV6-2 or TRBV6-3 and TRBJ2-1, with TRBD1 matching over 10 bases. Germline V gene lookup returns CDR1 MNHEY and CDR2 SVGEGT. V shed 4 bases, J shed 6 bases, and the junction held 3 bases outside the gene matches. The CDR3 has 14 residues. DNA of the CDR3: TGTGCCAGCAGTTGGGACAGGGGATTCAATGAGCAGTTCTTC. Protein sequence: CASSWDRGFNEQFF.

The chain combines TRBV20-1 with TRBJ1-2; D is ambiguous. Germline CDR1 reads DFQATT; CDR2 reads SNEGSKA (reference sequence). With 0 bases removed from V and 5 bases from J, the gap between germline ends came to 13 bases. The CDR3 covers 14 residues. CDR3 protein: CSARDGTVGYGYTF. The CDR3 coding sequence is TGCAGTGCTAGAGATGGAACGGTGGGGTATGGCTACACCTTC.

The chain carries TRBV7-2 and TRBJ2-7; weak D call: TRBD2 (5 bases). V dropped 1 base and J dropped 2 bases, with 15 bases sitting between them. Per germline, CDR1 SGHTA and CDR2 FQGNSA. The CDR3 sequence is 16 residues long. DNA for the CDR3: TGTGCCAGCAGCTTAGATCTAGCTCCCTTCACCTACGAGCAGTACTTC. Its translation: CASSLDLAPFTYEQYF.

A few counts support this clonotype. The V and J genes are TRBV9 and TRBJ2-7, with TRBD2 matching over 9 bases. CDR1 and CDR2 (germline): SGDLS, YYNGEE. V lost 4 bases and J lost 1; bases outside the gene matches: 6. This CDR3 contains 15 residues. Written as DNA, the CDR3 is TGTGCCAGCAGCCCTGGGAGCGGGGGGTCCTACGAGCAGTACTTC. Translation gives CASSPGSGGSYEQYF.

The rearrangement joins TRBV30 to TRBJ1-6, with D uncertain. V was pared by 7 bases and J by 10 bases, with 11 bases between. This CDR3 contains 11 residues. The germline V gene encodes CDR1 GTSNPN and CDR2 SVGIG (reference sequence). The CDR3 region has the DNA TGTGCCTATAAGTTGCGCTCACCCCTCCACTTT. Translation: CAYKLRSPLHF. Based on the CDR3 plus reference TRBV30 and TRBJ1-6, the full variable domain is SQTIHQWPATLVQPVGSPLSLECTVEGTSNPNLYWYRQAAGRGLQLLFYSVGIGQISSEVPQNLSASRPQDRQFILSSKKLLLSDSGFYLCAYKLRSPLHFGNGTRLTVT.

The rearrangement joins TRBV6-5 to TRBJ2-3, with D perhaps TRBD2 (5 bases). V was pared by 6 bases and J by 7 bases, with 14 bases between. The CDR3 extends over 13 amino acids. Germline V lookup: CDR1 MNHEY, CDR2 SVGAGI. CDR3 in amino acids: CASRNRGGNTQYF. CDR3 sequence (DNA): TGTGCCAGCAGAAATAGAGGAGGAAATACGCAGTATTTT.

This clonotype was detected ten times or more. The chain carries TRBV10-3 and TRBJ2-1, with D hard to call. Between the trimmed V and J ends, which lost 2 bases and 11 bases, there was a span of 10 bases. Germline V CDR1 and CDR2: ENHRY, SYGVKD. There are 12 residues in the CDR3. CDR3 sequence (DNA): TGTGCCATCAGTGAGAGGCCCGAGCAGCAGTTCTTC. This codes for CAISERPEQQFF.

This clonotype occurred a few times. The chain recombines TRBV9 with TRBJ2-7; 8 bases line up with TRBD2. Germline V CDR1 and CDR2: SGDLS, YYNGEE. V trimming: 1 base; J trimming: 5 bases; junction bases outside the gene matches: 8. The CDR3 runs 15 residues. CDR3 sequence: CASSVSPSGRNEQYF. The CDR3 DNA follows: TGTGCCAGCAGCGTATCCCCTAGCGGGCGGAACGAGCAGTACTTC. The variable domain in full, completed from reference TRBV9 and TRBJ2-7, reads DSGVTQTPKHLITATGQRVTLRCSPRSGDLSVYWYQQSLDQGLQFLIQYYNGEERAKGNILERFSAQQFPDLHSELNLSSLELGDSALYFCASSVSPSGRNEQYFGPGTRLTVT.

This clonotype has at least ten counts. The chain joins TRBV14 to TRBJ2-1; a weak D match, TRBD2 (6 bases). V was cut by 4 bases and J by 15 bases, with 22 bases left in between. The CDR3 is 14 residues long. CDR1 SGHDN and CDR2 FVKESK come from the germline V gene. The CDR3 sequence: CASSLRGVGGLMFF. In nucleotides, the CDR3 is TGTGCCAGCAGCCTGCGGGGAGTAGGTGGGCTGATGTTCTTC.